Listed here are 31 T cell receptor beta chains from one sample, sequenced in a study of control samples from healthy donors and cancer patients. Using immunoSEQ multiplex PCR, the repertoire was profiled, and TCRdb retains in-frame clones only, with some absent. Here the sample spans around 170,000 clones, 92% being singletons. Sequenced input: blood. The source of these receptors is a woman aged 25 to 39 in good health.

On this clone: Different DNA sequences within this sample yield the same CDR3. V and J are TRBV30 and TRBJ1-2; D call uncertain. This CDR3 is built from 12 residues. The V and J ends lost 1 base and 8 bases respectively, with 11 bases between them. Germline V gene sequence: CDR1 GTSNPN, CDR2 SVGIG (reference sequence). DNA for the CDR3: TGTGCCTGGAGTGCTCAGCATGGGGGCTACACCTTC. Translating gives CAWSAQHGGYTF.

V gene TRBV19 combines with J gene TRBJ2-5, with D perhaps TRBD1 (6 bases). The CDR3 totals 14 residues. The V and J ends lost 1 base and 5 bases respectively, with 11 bases between them. Germline CDR1 is LNHDA and CDR2 is SQIVND (reference sequence). CDR3 residues: CASSIGGLRETQYF. The CDR3 bases are TGTGCCAGTAGTATAGGGGGGCTGCGGGAGACCCAGTACTTC.

V and J are TRBV19 and TRBJ1-6; no definite D call. The germline V gene has CDR1 LNHDA and CDR2 SQIVND (reference sequence). The CDR3 contains 12 residues. Deletions cut 10 bases from V and 4 bases from J, with 8 bases between. CDR3 sequence (DNA): TGTGCCACCCAGCATTATAATTCACCCCTCCACTTT. It specifies CATQHYNSPLHF.

This chain uses TRBV7-6 with TRBJ1-1; D is ambiguous. Trimming shortened V by 0 bases and J by 3 bases, and 8 bases separated the two germline ends. Per germline, CDR1 SGHVS and CDR2 FNYEAQ. CDR3 size: 14 residues. The CDR3, as DNA: TGTGCCAGCAGCTTAGCGCCCGGAGACACTGAAGCTTTCTTT. It yields the protein CASSLAPGDTEAFF.

The rearrangement links TRBV7-9 to TRBJ2-1; possible D gene TRBD2, 5 bases. Trimming took off 6 bases at V and 4 bases at J, with 16 bases between the two ends. CDR3 size: 15 residues. Germline assignment: CDR1 SEHNR and CDR2 FQNEAQ (reference sequence). The CDR3 reads CASRYQRSPYNEQFF. CDR3 DNA: TGTGCCAGCAGGTATCAGCGGTCCCCTTACAATGAGCAGTTCTTC.

The chain uses TRBV5-6 and TRBJ2-7; no clear D. This CDR3 has 16 amino acids. Germline V gives CDR1 SGHDT, CDR2 YYEEEE. V dropped 0 bases and J dropped 13 bases, with 26 bases sitting between them. The CDR3 sequence: CASSLGRPTSRALFYF. In DNA form, the CDR3 reads TGTGCCAGCAGCTTGGGTAGACCTACGAGCAGAGCTCTTTTTTACTTC.

This clone appeared a single time. This chain uses TRBV3-1 (or the pseudogene TRBV3-2) with TRBJ1-6; a weak D match, TRBD1 (6 bases). There are 16 residues in the CDR3. V was pared by 2 bases and J by 9 bases, with 17 bases between. Germline CDR1 is LGHDT and CDR2 is YNNKEL (reference sequence). CDR3 nucleotide sequence: TGTGCCAGCAGCCAAAAGCCCCAGGGGAGGGGTTCACCCCTCCACTTT. Protein product: CASSQKPQGRGSPLHF.

This sequence joins TRBV24-1 and TRBJ2-3; 9 positions match TRBD1. Germline V gene sequence: CDR1 KGHDR, CDR2 SFDVKD. There are 17 residues in the CDR3. Germline trimming cut 1 base from V and 6 bases from J; bases unmatched to any gene: 10. In DNA form, the CDR3 reads TGTGCCACCAGTGATTTCAGAAAGGACAGGGGCGTGGATACGCAGTATTTT. Translation gives CATSDFRKDRGVDTQYF.

The V gene is TRBV28, the J gene TRBJ2-1; 7 bases match TRBD2. CDR1 is MDHEN, CDR2 SYDVKM, per germline. The CDR3 spans 17 residues. The V segment lost 3 bases and the J segment 0 bases; nucleotides outside the gene matches: 8. CDR3 sequence reads: CASSFPLAAASYNEQFF. The DNA of the CDR3 is TGTGCCAGCAGTTTCCCCCTAGCGGCCGCCTCCTACAATGAGCAGTTCTTC.

This clone was found once. The chain combines TRBV11-2 with TRBJ2-7; 14 positions agree with TRBD2. The CDR3 runs to 15 residues. Germline trimming cut 1 base from V and 9 bases from J; bases unmatched to any gene: 5. In germline, CDR1 is SGHAT, CDR2 FQNNGV. This CDR3 reads CASSLGGLAGAGQYF. The CDR3 DNA reads TGTGCCAGCAGCTTAGGGGGACTAGCGGGAGCGGGGCAGTACTTC.

Regarding this clone: Mismatch with germline at one junction end may stem from a read error. This chain uses TRBV29-1 with TRBJ2-1, with TRBD1 matching over 8 bases. The CDR3 sequence is 12 residues long. Germline CDR1 and CDR2: SQVTM and ANQGSEA. The CDR3 here is CSVLRQGAGGVF. CDR3 nucleotide sequence: TGCAGCGTTCTTCGGCAGGGGGCAGGAGGCGTCTTC.

In this sample, this clone turned up once. This chain's CDR3 is CASSEAGQNTGELFF. The CDR3 DNA follows: TGTGCCAGCAGTGAAGCTGGTCAAAACACCGGGGAGCTGTTTTTT. J is TRBJ2-2 and V is TRBV6-1; D is unclear. Germline V gene data show CDR1 as MNHNS and CDR2 as SASEGT. Trimming left V 0 bases short and J 2 bases short, with 7 bases between. The CDR3 totals 15 residues.

The chain is built from TRBV24-1 and TRBJ2-2; unclear D gene. Trimming took 4 bases from V and 0 from J, leaving 8 bases between them. Germline CDR1 KGHDR, CDR2 SFDVKD. The CDR3 spans 15 residues. The CDR3 sequence is CATSDPRPNTGELFF. DNA of the CDR3: TGTGCCACCAGTGACCCCCGGCCGAACACCGGGGAGCTGTTTTTT.

A word on this clone: The junction departs from the called germline gene at one end, perhaps through a read error. This chain links TRBV5-4 with TRBJ2-2, with 8 bases aligning to TRBD1. CDR1 is SGHNT and CDR2 is YYREEE in the germline V gene (reference sequence). The length of the CDR3 is 15 residues. The CDR3 sequence: CASSPVRGQHRGAVF. In DNA, the CDR3 is TGTGCCAGCAGCCCCGTCAGGGGGCAACACCGGGGAGCTGTTTTT.

The CDR3 spells CASSPGGYGKNIQYF. Here the CDR3 DNA reads TGTGCCAGCAGCCCAGGGGGCTACGGCAAAAACATTCAGTACTTC. The chain has TRBV6-2 or TRBV6-3 and TRBJ2-4, with TRBD1 matching 8 bases. V shed 6 bases, J shed 3 bases, and the junction held 7 bases outside the gene matches. This CDR3 region has 15 residues. The germline V gene encodes CDR1 MNHEY and CDR2 SVGEGT.

The V and J genes are TRBV12-3 or TRBV12-4 and TRBJ1-1; no reliable D call. The CDR3 length is 12 residues. V was pared by 5 bases and J by 1 base, with 5 bases between. The CDR3: CASSPRNTEAFF. The CDR3, as DNA: TGTGCCAGCAGTCCGAGGAACACTGAAGCTTTCTTT.

The genes are TRBV24-1 and TRBJ2-1; D uncertain. This CDR3 has 16 amino acids. The germline gives CDR1 KGHDR, CDR2 SFDVKD. Trimming cost V 4 bases and J 0 bases, with 12 bases left between them. The DNA for the CDR3 is TGTGCCACCAGTGACCGAACTCCGAGCTCCTACAATGAGCAGTTCTTC. This encodes CATSDRTPSSYNEQFF.

The chain couples TRBV15 to TRBJ2-1; 11 bases agree with TRBD1. The CDR3 consists of 15 residues. With V trimmed by 3 bases and J by 7 bases, 5 bases remained unmatched. Per germline, CDR1 LNHNV and CDR2 YYDKDF (reference sequence). CDR3: CATSRRGQGANEQFF. DNA for the CDR3: TGTGCCACCAGCAGGCGAGGACAGGGGGCGAATGAGCAGTTCTTC.

The chain couples TRBV28 to TRBJ1-5; possible D gene TRBD1, 5 bases. This CDR3 contains 19 residues. Between the trimmed V and J ends, which lost 5 bases and 5 bases, there was a span of 28 bases. Germline V gene sequence: CDR1 MDHEN, CDR2 SYDVKM. The CDR3 loop is CASSVPITLTALNHQPQHF. In nucleotides, the CDR3 is TGTGCCAGCAGTGTACCCATTACCCTGACAGCTCTGAACCATCAGCCCCAGCATTTT.

This chain links TRBV24-1 with TRBJ2-7; perhaps TRBD2 as D (6 bases). The CDR3 runs 14 residues. CDR1 is KGHDR and CDR2 is SFDVKD in the germline V gene. V gave up 4 bases and J gave up 5 bases, with 14 bases separating them. CDR3 protein: CATSDPRGSHEQYF. The CDR3 DNA reads as TGTGCCACCAGTGACCCACGGGGGAGCCACGAGCAGTACTTC.

This rearrangement joins TRBV21-1 to TRBJ1-5. TRBV21-1 is annotated as a pseudogene. The CDR3 length is 15 residues. CDR3 sequence (DNA): TGTGCCAGCAGCAAAACGTGGGGGGTATGGCAGCCCCAGCATTTT. Translated: CASSKTWGVWQPQHF.

The chain couples TRBV4-2 to TRBJ2-1, with 7 nucleotides matching TRBD2. V gave up 1 base and J gave up 6 bases; unmatched junction bases: 6. This CDR3 has 15 residues. CDR1 is LGHNA, CDR2 YNFKEQ, per germline. The CDR3: CASSQVGLEGNEQFF. CDR3 DNA: TGTGCCAGCAGCCAAGTAGGACTAGAGGGCAATGAGCAGTTCTTC.

The CDR3 DNA reads as TGTGCCAGCAGCGGACGGAGAAACACTGAAGCTTTCTTT. Protein sequence: CASSGRRNTEAFF. The chain has TRBV3-1 (or the pseudogene TRBV3-2) and TRBJ1-1; no clear D. Germline V gene sequence: CDR1 LGHDT, CDR2 YNNKEL (reference sequence). This CDR3 comprises 13 residues. V gave up 5 bases and J gave up 2 bases, with 9 bases separating them.

This chain links TRBV6-5 with TRBJ2-7; 11 bases align to TRBD2. CDR3 size: 15 residues. The V segment lost 7 bases and the J segment 2 bases; nucleotides outside the gene matches: 7. CDR1 MNHEY and CDR2 SVGAGI come from the germline V gene. In nucleotides, the CDR3 is TGTGCCAGCAACATAGCGGGAGGGCCCACCTACGAGCAGTACTTC. Translating gives CASNIAGGPTYEQYF.

V gene TRBV19 combines with J gene TRBJ2-7; TRBD1 agrees at 10 bases. CDR1 LNHDA and CDR2 SQIVND come from the germline V gene (reference sequence). V lost 5 bases, J lost 3 bases, and 7 bases stayed unmatched. The CDR3 sequence is 15 residues long. In DNA form, the CDR3 reads TGTGCCAGTAGTGTGAGGACAGGGGGAGGCTACGAGCAGTACTTC. Amino acid sequence: CASSVRTGGGYEQYF.

This clone has only one observation. The chain recombines TRBV11-1 with TRBJ2-3, with TRBD2 as a possible D gene (6 bases). CDR3 length equals 14 residues. CDR1 is SGHAT, CDR2 FQDESV, per germline (reference sequence). V was pared by 5 bases and J by 0 bases, with 9 bases between. The CDR3 bases are TGTGCCAGCAGCCTACTAGCAAGCACAGATACGCAGTATTTT. The encoded protein is CASSLLASTDTQYF.

The chain recombines TRBV2 with TRBJ2-7; D is undetermined. CDR1 and CDR2 from the germline V gene are SNHLY and FYNNEI. V gave up 3 bases and J gave up 2 bases, with 8 bases separating them. The CDR3 extends over 13 amino acids. In DNA form, the CDR3 reads TGTGCCAGCAGTGACCAGGCGGCCTACGAGCAGTACTTC. Protein: CASSDQAAYEQYF.

V and J are TRBV11-2 and TRBJ2-2; either TRBD1 or TRBD2 may fit D (5 bases each). The CDR3 consists of 15 residues. Per the germline V gene, CDR1 is SGHAT and CDR2 is FQNNGV. V lost 4 bases to trimming and J lost 5 bases, with 14 bases between them. The CDR3 is CASSSLRGTTGELFF. The DNA for the CDR3 is TGTGCCAGCAGCTCCCTCCGGGGCACGACCGGGGAGCTGTTTTTT.

This clone has just a few counts. This rearrangement joins TRBV28 to TRBJ2-7; weak D call: TRBD1 (6 bases). CDR3 size: 15 residues. The ends were cut back, 7 bases at V and 1 base at J, with 17 bases in the middle. The germline V gene encodes CDR1 MDHEN and CDR2 SYDVKM. The CDR3 is CASTLPGTLSYEQYF. CDR3 nucleotides: TGTGCCAGCACTCTACCTGGGACATTGTCCTACGAGCAGTACTTC.

The CDR3: CATSRESMRTSGYTGELFF. The DNA of the CDR3 is TGTGCCACCAGCAGAGAATCGATGCGGACTAGCGGATACACCGGGGAGCTGTTTTTT. The rearrangement uses TRBV15 and TRBJ2-2, with 10 bases identical to TRBD2. Germline loops: CDR1 LNHNV, CDR2 YYDKDF (reference sequence). V dropped 0 bases and J dropped 3; count of bases not matched to a gene: 10. The CDR3 runs to 19 residues.

The chain is built from TRBV28 and TRBJ1-6; 8 bases align to TRBD1. V shed 6 bases, J shed 5 bases, and the junction held 6 bases outside the gene matches. Germline assignment: CDR1 MDHEN and CDR2 SYDVKM. The CDR3 covers 15 residues. The CDR3 bases are TGTGCCAGCAGGTCCGGGACAGGAGATAATTCACCCCTCCACTTT. Its protein is CASRSGTGDNSPLHF.